The entry below describes one T cell receptor (beta chain). Its antigen is undetermined. This record comes from a study of T cell repertoires in cytomegalovirus infection. Study in general: Matching HLA type and CMV infection were both indicated by public TCR beta signatures. Findings and limits, study-wide: Dominating the ex vivo response were HLA-C-restricted CMV-specific TCR beta clonotypes. Public TCR beta family frequency separated CMV-and-HLA carriers, including in an independent cohort.

TCRdb redid the calling of the reads with MiXCR, one entry per CDR3 protein. The sample lists over 300,000 distinct CDR3 sequences, roughly 15% seen once, with around 12% in the top ten. What was sequenced was PBMCs. The receptor was isolated from a human donor in good health (CMV status not recorded). Some clones in this sample may be carry-over from other donors' samples.

CDR3 DNA: TGTGCCAGCAGTCAAGGGACAACAAAAAGGGAGCTGTTTTTT. The encoded protein is CASSQGTTKRELFF. The chain combines TRBV28 with TRBJ2-2, with D possibly TRBD1 on 6 matching bases. The V and J ends lost 5 bases and 9 bases respectively, with 16 bases between them. The CDR3 spans 14 residues. The germline gives CDR1 MDHEN, CDR2 SYDVKM.